One sample yielded the 20 T cell receptor beta chains listed below, sequenced in a study of cytomegalovirus exposure and HLA in healthy donors. The PCR ran on 60 Vbeta and 13 Jbeta primers. The table came from immunoSEQ multiplex PCR; TCRdb's copy has only in-frame clones and leaves some out. The data show fewer than 250,000 clones, roughly 79% seen once. Material: PBMCs. The origin of the receptors is a male donor in good health and CMV-seronegative.

The chain couples TRBV27 to TRBJ2-5; tentatively, D is TRBD1 (6 bases). There are 13 residues in the CDR3. V dropped 4 bases and J dropped 5 bases, with 11 bases sitting between them. The germline V gene has CDR1 MNHEY and CDR2 SMNVEV (reference sequence). The CDR3 bases are TGTGCCAGCAGTTACAGGGTGGGGGAGACCCAGTACTTC. Its protein is CASSYRVGETQYF.

The V and J genes are TRBV19 and TRBJ2-2; 7 bases fit TRBD2. The junction had 3 bases not matched to a gene; V was cut back by 3 bases and J by 5 bases. Germline CDR1 LNHDA, CDR2 SQIVND (reference sequence). The CDR3 contains 14 residues. CDR3 in amino acids: CASSMGGQTGELFF. CDR3 DNA sequence: TGTGCCAGTAGTATGGGAGGGCAAACCGGGGAGCTGTTTTTT.

The chain uses TRBV5-1 and TRBJ1-4, with TRBD1 identical over 8 bases. This CDR3 is 14 amino acids long. Germline CDR1 and CDR2: SGHRS and YFSETQ. After removal of 1 base from V and 8 bases from J, the junction contained 4 bases not matched to a gene. In DNA form, the CDR3 reads TGCGCCAGCAGCTTGTTACAGGGGGAGGAAAAACTGTTTTTT. Translating gives CASSLLQGEEKLFF.

This chain connects TRBV19 to TRBJ1-1; TRBD1 aligns across 7 bases. The germline gives CDR1 LNHDA, CDR2 SQIVND (reference sequence). The junction had 5 bases not matched to a gene; V was cut back by 0 bases and J by 4 bases. The CDR3 extends over 15 amino acids. CDR3 sequence reads: CASSIEPGGFTEAFF. CDR3 nucleotide sequence: TGTGCCAGTAGTATAGAACCAGGGGGGTTCACTGAAGCTTTCTTT.

The genes are TRBV9 and TRBJ2-5; D possibly corresponds to TRBD2 (6 bases). CDR1 is SGDLS, CDR2 YYNGEE, per germline. The V end lost 4 bases, the J end lost 1 base, and 14 bases lay between the germline ends. The CDR3 runs 15 residues. The CDR3 DNA is TGTGCCAGCAGCCCCTGGACTACCCTCCAAGAGACCCAGTACTTC. Its translation is CASSPWTTLQETQYF. Full variable domain (rest looked up from reference TRBV9 and TRBJ2-5): DSGVTQTPKHLITATGQRVTLRCSPRSGDLSVYWYQQSLDQGLQFLIQYYNGEERAKGNILERFSAQQFPDLHSELNLSSLELGDSALYFCASSPWTTLQETQYFGPGTRLLVL.

The gene calls are TRBV4-3 and TRBJ1-2; no reliable D call. Looked up from germline, CDR1 is LGHNA and CDR2 is YSLEER. The CDR3 is 12 amino acids. V was cut by 0 bases and J by 10 bases, with 9 bases left in between. The CDR3 DNA reads as TGCGCCAGCAGCCAAGAGACGGGTCCCTACACCTTC. Translating gives CASSQETGPYTF.

V usage is TRBV4-2 and J usage is TRBJ2-1, with TRBD2 identical over 9 bases. Trimming cost V 2 bases and J 4 bases; bases outside gene matches: 9. Germline V CDR1 and CDR2: LGHNA, YNFKEQ. The CDR3 is 17 residues long. CDR3 nucleotide sequence: TGTGCCAGCAGCCAAAATGGCGGGGGGGACGGATACAATGAGCAGTTCTTC. The encoded protein is CASSQNGGGDGYNEQFF.

This clone was detected only a few times. The chain uses TRBV10-1 and TRBJ1-6; D gene ambiguous. The CDR3 sequence is 15 residues long. Germline V gives CDR1 WNHNN, CDR2 SYGVQD (reference sequence). With 11 bases removed from V and 0 bases from J, the gap between germline ends came to 14 bases. The CDR3 DNA follows: TGCGCCGTCCTGGCAGGCAGCTCCTATAATTCACCCCTCCACTTT. It specifies CAVLAGSSYNSPLHF.

The rearrangement links TRBV2 to TRBJ1-2, with TRBD1 matching 7 bases. The J segment lost 6 bases and the V segment lost 4 bases, leaving 8 bases of the junction unmatched. There are 14 residues in the CDR3. CDR1 and CDR2 from the germline V gene are SNHLY and FYNNEI. The DNA of the CDR3 is TGTGCCAGCAGTGTAGACAGGGAAGGGAATGGCTACACCTTC. Translated, it gives CASSVDREGNGYTF.

Turning to this clone: The same CDR3 can be traced to other DNA sequences in this sample. The chain joins TRBV9 to TRBJ1-1; D might be TRBD1 (5 bases). Germline assignment: CDR1 SGDLS and CDR2 YYNGEE. V was cut by 0 bases and J by 7 bases, with 7 bases left in between. The CDR3 loop spans 12 amino acids. The CDR3 region is CASSVVGGEAFF. Here the CDR3 DNA reads TGTGCCAGCAGCGTAGTGGGGGGTGAAGCTTTCTTT.

This chain joins TRBV6-5 and TRBJ1-2, with TRBD1 matching over 9 bases. The CDR3 runs to 15 residues. In germline, CDR1 is MNHEY, CDR2 SVGAGI. V was pared by 6 bases and J by 1 base, with 6 bases of the junction left unmatched. In nucleotides, the CDR3 is TGTGCCAGCAGGGACCGGGACAGGGTTAACTATGGCTACACCTTC. Translated, it gives CASRDRDRVNYGYTF.

This clone was seen a handful of times. The chain has TRBV15 and TRBJ2-3, with a tentative D call TRBD2 (6 bases). Between the trimmed V and J ends, which lost 1 base and 6 bases, there was a span of 14 bases. The germline V gene encodes CDR1 LNHNV and CDR2 YYDKDF (reference sequence). This CDR3 is built from 15 residues. CDR3 amino acids: CATSRAGTGLDTQYF. The CDR3, as DNA: TGTGCCACCAGCAGAGCCGGGACTGGCCTTGATACGCAGTATTTT.

This clone was observed once. The rearrangement links TRBV12-5 to TRBJ1-1; 8 nucleotides match TRBD1. Germline values: CDR1 LGHNT, CDR2 FRNRAP. The CDR3 totals 13 residues. Trimming removed 2 bases from V and 7 bases from J; junction bases left unmatched: 3. The CDR3 coding sequence is TGTGCTAGTGGTTTGCAGGGGGCCATTGAAGCTTTCTTT. This encodes CASGLQGAIEAFF. Full variable domain (rest looked up from reference TRBV12-5 and TRBJ1-1): DARVTQTPRHKVTEMGQEVTMRCQPILGHNTVFWYRQTMMQGLELLAYFRNRAPLDDSGMPKDRFSAEMPDATLATLKIQPSEPRDSAVYFCASGLQGAIEAFFGQGTRLTVV.

This clone was observed a few times. This rearrangement joins TRBV4-3 to TRBJ2-2, with 9 bases that match TRBD2. The CDR3 has 18 residues. V dropped 1 base and J dropped 4; count of bases not matched to a gene: 10. Looked up from germline, CDR1 is LGHNA and CDR2 is YSLEER. The CDR3 bases are TGCGCCAGCAGCCAAGTGGTTCAGCGGGGGGCTCGCACCGGGGAGCTGTTTTTT. It yields the protein CASSQVVQRGARTGELFF.

This rearrangement joins TRBV5-4 to TRBJ2-3; 8 bases line up with TRBD1. Germline trimming cut 0 bases from V and 1 base from J; bases unmatched to any gene: 4. In germline, CDR1 is SGHNT, CDR2 YYREEE (reference sequence). There are 16 residues in the CDR3. CDR3 protein: CASSLGGRGRTDTQYF. CDR3 coding DNA: TGTGCCAGCAGCTTGGGTGGCAGGGGGCGCACAGATACGCAGTATTTT. Full variable domain (remainder filled in from reference TRBV5-4 and TRBJ2-3): ETGVTQSPTHLIKTRGQQVTLRCSSQSGHNTVSWYQQALGQGPQFIFQYYREEENGRGNFPPRFSGLQFPNYSSELNVNALELDDSALYLCASSLGGRGRTDTQYFGPGTRLTVL.

The V and J genes are TRBV4-3 and TRBJ2-2, with D maybe TRBD2 (6 bases). This CDR3 has 15 amino acids. The germline V gene has CDR1 LGHNA and CDR2 YSLEER. The V gene lost 4 bases and the J gene lost 6 bases, with 15 bases spanning the gap. CDR3 DNA sequence: TGCGCCAGCAGCCCCGCTAGCGAGGGGTCCGGGGAGCTGTTTTTT. It translates to CASSPASEGSGELFF.

This sequence joins TRBV6-6 and TRBJ1-2; 9 bases align to TRBD1. V lost 2 bases to trimming and J lost 6 bases; unmatched junction nucleotides: 7. This CDR3 spans 15 amino acids. Germline V gene data show CDR1 as MNHNY and CDR2 as SVGAGI (reference sequence). The CDR3 spells CASSYVTGTGHGYTF. The CDR3 DNA reads as TGTGCCAGCAGTTACGTTACCGGGACAGGGCATGGCTACACCTTC.

The chain joins TRBV5-1 to TRBJ2-2; D possibly corresponds to TRBD2 (6 bases). The CDR3 length is 17 residues. V lost 0 bases and J 4 bases, leaving 16 bases between the germline ends. In germline, CDR1 is SGHRS, CDR2 YFSETQ. The CDR3 nucleotides are TGCGCCAGCAGCTTGGCTATACCGGGAGACGGCACCGGGGAGCTGTTTTTT. The encoded protein is CASSLAIPGDGTGELFF.

J is TRBJ2-4 and V is TRBV5-1, with D possibly matching TRBD1 (7 bases). Germline CDR1 is SGHRS and CDR2 is YFSETQ. Deletions cut 4 bases from V and 3 bases from J, with 14 bases between. CDR3 length: 15 residues. This CDR3 is CASSGGTANKNIQYF. The CDR3 coding sequence is TGCGCCAGCAGCGGGGGGACAGCCAACAAAAACATTCAGTACTTC.

This clone came up once. The chain links TRBV7-8 to TRBJ1-4, with TRBD1 matching 7 bases. The CDR3 is 14 amino acids. Trimming took 5 bases from V and 4 from J; bases not matched to a gene: 4. Per the germline V gene, CDR1 is SGHVS and CDR2 is FQNEAQ. For the CDR3, the DNA is TGTGCCAGCAGCCCCGGGACAGATAATGAAAAACTGTTTTTT. Residues: CASSPGTDNEKLFF.